The clone carrying this T cell receptor (beta chain) has ten or more counts. Its target is unknown. The data derive from a study of CD8 T cells in ankylosing spondylitis. Whole-study results and caveats: With a CD8+ phenotype, disease-linked clones were relatively rare in peripheral blood. Earlier literature documents some of the motif variants in reactive arthritis synovial fluid and blood.

With molecular barcodes, quantitative 5'-RACE was used to make the TCR beta libraries. Each CDR3 protein gets one entry after TCRdb re-called the 5' RACE reads with MiXCR. The table shows about 240,000 distinct CDR3 sequences, with around 7.8% occurring only once. The CDR3 has 14 amino acids. Per the germline V gene, CDR1 is SGHRS and CDR2 is YFSETQ. V lost 0 bases and J 3 bases, leaving 6 bases between the germline ends. Sequencing was performed on blood, either unsorted or a sorted T cell fraction (not recorded which). This clonotype was sampled from a male donor with ankylosing spondylitis or in good health (not recorded which). The chain combines TRBV5-1 with TRBJ1-4; the D is unclear. The CDR3 DNA sequence: TGCGCCAGCAGCTTGGGGCAGCCTAATGAAAAACTGTTTTTT. Its translation: CASSLGQPNEKLFF.